This TCR beta chain was recovered during a study of OX40 agonist ivuxolimab in advanced cancers. Concerning the study at large: The costimulatory receptor OX40 (CD134) was targeted by ivuxolimab, a fully human IgG2 agonistic monoclonal antibody. The paper covers the monotherapy dose-escalation part of the phase I ivuxolimab trial, which included N = 52 patients. Patients were allowed to have had prior anti-PD-1, anti-PD-L1 or anti-CTLA-4 therapy, and approximately 39% of the dose-escalation patients had been treated with checkpoint inhibitors. Intravenous ivuxolimab was administered to patients every 2 weeks at six dose levels: 0.01, 0.1, 0.3, 1.5, 3 and 10 mg/kg. Partial responses were achieved by three dose-escalation patients, of whom one had hepatocellular carcinoma and two had cutaneous melanoma. Peripheral TCRbeta sequencing aimed to test whether ivuxolimab altered TCR sequence diversity and caused clonal T-cell expansion. In the dose-escalation cohort, approximately 80% of patients were male, and the mean age was roughly 60 years with a range of about 20 to 90. Of the approximately 54 patients in dose escalation, about 19 had hepatocellular carcinoma, some 15 had melanoma, 9 had renal cell carcinoma and 9 had head and neck cancer.

The trial excluded patients who had a history of autoimmune disease or who were on systemic immunosuppression. In every dose cohort, peripheral blood was drawn for TCR sequencing at baseline, cycle 4 day 1, and cycle 7 day 1. The samples were drawn from a first-in-human, open-label, multicenter phase I dose-escalation trial of ivuxolimab. Adults with locally advanced or metastatic head and neck squamous cell, hepatocellular, melanoma or renal cell carcinoma were enrolled in the trial. Before TCR sequencing, CD4+ T cells and CD8+ T cells were sorted from peripheral blood as separate populations. Sequences LNHDA (CDR1) and SQIVND (CDR2) are obtained from the germline V gene (reference sequence). Trimming removed 6 bases from V and 2 bases from J; the gene matches leave 7 bases unexplained. The cysteine opens and the phenylalanine closes a CDR3 of 16 amino acids. Here the CDR3 DNA is all that survives: 48 bases in frame from base 1.

On this clone: This receptor's antigen is unknown. Base qualities were left out, and no much larger clone turns up one base away.

Broader findings and caveats from the paper: Which antigens the clonally expanded peripheral T cells were specific for was not determined. Clonal expansion of both CD4+ and CD8+ blood T cells was observed from baseline to week 6 at doses 0.1 to 3.0 mg/kg. On average, CD8+ T cells showed more expanded clones than CD4+ T cells after ivuxolimab. In partial responders in the 0.1-3.0 mg/kg groups, normalized peripheral clonal expansion was found to be among the lowest, especially among CD8+ T cells. Low levels of normalized T-cell clonal expansion were also seen in some patients who did not respond.

For sequencing of the TCRbeta CDR3 region, genomic DNA was extracted from the sorted cells. The immunoSEQ Assay was used to sequence the TCRbeta CDR3 regions. Entries here come from immuneACCESS through TCRdb and include only in-frame sequences with V and J called. Some clones fail to appear in such tables; in the studies checked, an unresolved V gene covers under half of the shortfall, and the cause of the remainder is unknown. The sample includes 70,000 or so clones, with 80% to 90% observed a single time. Approximately 0.91% of the sample lies in the top ten. This sequence uses TRBV19 and TRBJ1-5; 10 bases in between match TRBD1. Source: CD4+ or CD8+ T cells sorted from blood, taken in a trial of the OX40 agonist ivuxolimab. This sequence originates from an adult with an advanced solid tumor such as melanoma, head and neck, liver or kidney cancer. Read as DNA, the sequence is TGTGCCAGTAGCCATGACAGGGGGCAAGGCAATCAGCCCCAGCATTTT. Its amino acids are CASSHDRGQGNQPQHF.